What follows are 5 T cell receptor beta chains derived from one specimen sequenced in a study of shared clonotypes between healthy human individuals. Naivety among CD8 cells was defined by CD45RO negativity and positive CCR7 selection, thereby excluding terminally differentiated effector memory CD45RA+ cells. Clones were read by immunoSEQ multiplex PCR, and TCRdb kept only the in-frame ones, dropping some. The sample contains 2 million to 2.5 million clones, about 95% of which appear only once. The sequenced sample was naive CD8+ T cells sorted from blood. The receptors were sampled from a man aged 18 to 29 in good health.

This clone was seen more than once but under ten times. The rearrangement links TRBV29-1 to TRBJ1-2; the match to TRBD1 covers 7 bases. The CDR3 is 12 amino acids. V shed 6 bases and J 8 bases; nucleotides not matched to a gene: 9. Germline CDR1 and CDR2: SQVTM and ANQGSEA. The CDR3 region is CSVRQGGEGYTF. CDR3 nucleotides: TGCAGCGTGAGACAGGGCGGAGAGGGCTACACCTTC.

The chain couples TRBV10-2 to TRBJ2-7; 9 bases agree with TRBD1. Per germline, CDR1 WSHSY and CDR2 SAAADI. Trimming at V came to 8 bases and at J to 5 bases, leaving 10 bases not matched to a gene. The CDR3 has 14 residues. In DNA form, the CDR3 reads TGCGCCAGCTGGGGGGGACAGGGCATCGACGAGCAGTACTTC. Its translation: CASWGGQGIDEQYF.

This chain joins TRBV27 and TRBJ2-1; 12 bases are a match to TRBD2. The CDR3 is 12 amino acids. Germline V gives CDR1 MNHEY, CDR2 SMNVEV (reference sequence). The trim removed 4 bases at V and 14 bases at J, leaving 3 bases unmatched. CDR3 coding DNA: TGTGCCAGCAGTTCGGGACTAGCGGGCGAGTTCTTC. Amino acid sequence: CASSSGLAGEFF.

Of note for this clone: The same CDR3 also results from other DNA sequences found in this sample. The J gene is TRBJ2-3, the V gene TRBV7-9; 11 bases match TRBD2. V trimming: 3 bases; J trimming: 5 bases; junction bases outside the gene matches: 7. The CDR3 consists of 16 residues. Germline values: CDR1 SEHNR, CDR2 FQNEAQ (reference sequence). CDR3 loop: CASSFLAGGPLDTQYF. The CDR3 DNA sequence: TGTGCCAGCAGCTTCCTAGCGGGGGGACCTTTAGATACGCAGTATTTT.

The chain couples TRBV15 to TRBJ2-5; perhaps D is TRBD1 or TRBD2 (6 bases each). The CDR3 loop spans 16 amino acids. V shed 4 bases and J shed 1 base, with 16 bases lying between them. Germline loops: CDR1 LNHNV, CDR2 YYDKDF (reference sequence). The CDR3 region is CATSTGAGDPQETQYF. For the CDR3, the DNA is TGTGCCACCAGCACGGGGGCGGGCGACCCCCAAGAGACCCAGTACTTC.